Following are 9 T cell receptor beta chains from one sample sequenced in a study of CD8+ T cells in alopecia areata. After isolation, RNA underwent reverse transcription to generate cDNA as the sequencing template. TCRdb keeps only in-frame clones here, not all; method: immunoSEQ multiplex PCR. Here the sample spans fewer than 150,000 clones, less than 60% being singletons. As for treatment: oral pan-JAK inhibitor, 5-10 mg twice daily. Sequencing was performed on CD4+ T cells sorted from blood, taken at week 24, from a patient treated with tofacitinib. Receptor source: a human donor with alopecia areata.

V usage is TRBV29-1 and J usage is TRBJ2-1; 11 bases map to TRBD2. The CDR3 spans 16 residues. V was clipped by 6 bases and J by 7 bases; unmatched bases: 14. Per germline, CDR1 SQVTM and CDR2 ANQGSEA. For the CDR3, the DNA is TGCAGCGTGGATGGTAGCGGGGGGGCCTTTTTGAATGAGCAGTTCTTC. Its protein is CSVDGSGGAFLNEQFF.

The chain uses TRBV29-1 and TRBJ2-5, with TRBD1 matching over 9 bases. J gave up 5 bases and V 8 bases, and 12 bases lay outside the gene matches. The V gene's germline CDR1 is SQVTM and CDR2 ANQGSEA. The CDR3 is 14 residues long. Written as DNA, the CDR3 is TGCAGCCTCAGGAGAGGGACAGGGACGGAGACCCAGTACTTC. Translated: CSLRRGTGTETQYF.

The table lists this clone with a few counts. The chain uses TRBV10-3 and TRBJ1-6; TRBD1 agrees at 10 bases. In germline, CDR1 is ENHRY, CDR2 SYGVKD. The CDR3 has 15 residues. V gave up 3 bases and J gave up 5 bases; unmatched junction bases: 1. In DNA, the CDR3 is TGTGCCATCAGTGATGACAGGGGGCATAATTCACCCCTCCACTTT. This translates into CAISDDRGHNSPLHF.

The gene calls are TRBV5-6 and TRBJ2-7; 11 bases align to TRBD2. Germline V gene sequence: CDR1 SGHDT, CDR2 YYEEEE. The V and J ends lost 4 bases and 2 bases, in that order; junction bases with no gene match: 5. CDR3 length: 15 amino acids. The CDR3 loop is CASSALAGGTYEQYF. CDR3 nucleotides: TGTGCCAGCAGCGCGCTAGCGGGGGGCACCTACGAGCAGTACTTC.

The V and J genes are TRBV30 and TRBJ2-1, with a weak D call TRBD1 (5 bases). Germline V gene data show CDR1 as GTSNPN and CDR2 as SVGIG (reference sequence). The CDR3 length is 15 residues. V lost 0 bases and J 7 bases, leaving 16 bases between the germline ends. CDR3 loop: CAWSVVRDSSNEQFF. In DNA form, the CDR3 reads TGTGCCTGGAGTGTGGTCAGGGATAGTTCGAATGAGCAGTTCTTC.

This chain connects TRBV5-6 to TRBJ1-5; tentatively, D is TRBD1 (6 bases). This CDR3 contains 15 residues. The V gene's germline CDR1 is SGHDT and CDR2 YYEEEE. Trimming took off 0 bases at V and 3 bases at J, with 10 bases between the two ends. Here the CDR3 reads CASSLAVGANQPQHF. The CDR3, as DNA: TGTGCCAGCAGCTTGGCGGTGGGGGCCAATCAGCCCCAGCATTTT.

The chain is built from TRBV6-5 and TRBJ2-7; weak D call: TRBD2 (6 bases). The V end lost 6 bases, the J end lost 1 base, and 10 bases lay between the germline ends. There are 13 residues in the CDR3. Germline CDR1 reads MNHEY; CDR2 reads SVGAGI. CDR3 protein: CASRAGGSYEQYF. In DNA form, the CDR3 reads TGTGCCAGCAGAGCCGGGGGATCCTACGAGCAGTACTTC.

The chain combines TRBV4-3 with TRBJ1-5; unclear D gene. The V end lost 1 base, the J end lost 2 bases, and 6 bases lay between the germline ends. This CDR3 contains 14 residues. Germline V lookup: CDR1 LGHNA, CDR2 YSLEER. This CDR3 reads CASSQGSGNQPQHF. CDR3 nucleotides: TGCGCCAGCAGCCAAGGTTCAGGCAATCAGCCCCAGCATTTT.

The V gene is TRBV29-1, the J gene TRBJ2-7; 13 nucleotides agree with TRBD2. Germline V gene sequence: CDR1 SQVTM, CDR2 ANQGSEA. CDR3 size: 13 residues. V shed 4 bases, J shed 4 bases, and the junction held 1 base outside the gene matches. The CDR3 is CSVVTSGGYEQYF. The CDR3 region has the DNA TGCAGCGTTGTGACTAGCGGGGGGTACGAGCAGTACTTC.